Listed below are T cell receptor beta chains from one sample, sequenced in a study of chemoradiotherapy in HPV16-positive cancers. The method was immunoSEQ multiplex PCR; TCRdb's version includes in-frame clones alone and lacks a portion of them. The sample contains 7,000 or so clones, approximately 91% of which appear only once. The material was obtained from a patient who underwent chemoradiotherapy. The receptors originated from a human donor with HPV-associated anogenital cancer. Each CDR3 is given with its conserved first and last residue. A D gene is named only where the DNA matches it firmly. Clone size is shown for a subset of rows, as once, few, many or a class of expanded clone.

d_call: TRBD1
clone_size: -
j_call: TRBJ1-4
v_call: TRBV30
cdr3_aa: CAWSIGTGAEKLFF
cdr3_nt: TGTGCCTGGAGTATCGGGACAGGCGCCGAAAAACTGTTTTTT

d_call: -
clone_size: -
j_call: TRBJ2-1
v_call: TRBV5-4
cdr3_aa: CASSPEEGRRRSRNEQFF
cdr3_nt: TGTGCCAGCAGCCCGGAGGAGGGCAGGCGGCGGTCTCGGAATGAGCAGTTCTTC

d_call: TRBD2
clone_size: -
j_call: TRBJ2-3
v_call: TRBV19
cdr3_aa: CASTNSGGRDTQYF
cdr3_nt: TGTGCCAGTACCAATAGCGGGGGACGGGATACGCAGTATTTT

d_call: -
clone_size: -
j_call: TRBJ1-1
v_call: TRBV28
cdr3_aa: CASSLPGQITEAFF
cdr3_nt: TGTGCCAGCAGTTTACCGGGACAAATAACTGAAGCTTTCTTT

d_call: TRBD1
clone_size: few
j_call: TRBJ1-1
v_call: TRBV19
cdr3_aa: CASSMGRDRVNTEAFF
cdr3_nt: TGTGCCAGTAGTATGGGTAGAGACAGGGTGAACACTGAAGCTTTCTTT

d_call: -
clone_size: -
j_call: TRBJ1-6
v_call: TRBV15
cdr3_aa: CATSGGRGLSPLHF
cdr3_nt: TGTGCCACCAGCGGGGGACGGGGTCTTTCACCCCTCCACTTT

d_call: TRBD2
clone_size: -
j_call: TRBJ2-7
v_call: TRBV2
cdr3_aa: CASSVHQPGLAGVEQYF
cdr3_nt: TGTGCCAGCAGTGTACACCAGCCGGGACTAGCGGGAGTCGAGCAGTACTTC

d_call: -
clone_size: -
j_call: TRBJ2-7
v_call: TRBV18
cdr3_aa: CASSPLTSSAPSEQYF
cdr3_nt: TGTGCCAGCTCACCACTAACTAGCTCCGCCCCGAGCGAGCAGTACTTC

d_call: TRBD1
clone_size: -
j_call: TRBJ1-5
v_call: TRBV27
cdr3_aa: CASYTGVRQPQHF
cdr3_nt: TGTGCCAGCTATACAGGGGTTCGTCAGCCCCAGCATTTT

d_call: -
clone_size: -
j_call: TRBJ2-7
v_call: TRBV7-2
cdr3_aa: CASSLPGEWIYEQYF
cdr3_nt: TGTGCCAGCAGCTTACCTGGCGAGTGGATCTACGAGCAGTACTTC

d_call: -
clone_size: -
j_call: TRBJ1-1
v_call: TRBV18
cdr3_aa: CASSPPLTGNTEAFF
cdr3_nt: TGTGCCAGCTCACCACCCCTAACAGGGAACACTGAAGCTTTCTTT

d_call: TRBD2
clone_size: -
j_call: TRBJ2-2
v_call: TRBV7-8
cdr3_aa: CASSLGSGAVANTGELFF
cdr3_nt: TGTGCCAGCAGCTTAGGGAGCGGGGCAGTCGCGAACACCGGGGAGCTGTTTTTT

d_call: -
clone_size: few
j_call: TRBJ1-3
v_call: TRBV19
cdr3_aa: CASSIAQGAGNTIYF
cdr3_nt: TGTGCCAGTAGTATAGCACAGGGTGCTGGAAACACCATATATTTT

d_call: TRBD2
clone_size: -
j_call: TRBJ2-7
v_call: TRBV7-9
cdr3_aa: CASSLDIGPSGRKPNEQYF
cdr3_nt: TGTGCCAGCAGCTTAGATATCGGCCCTAGCGGGAGGAAACCTAACGAGCAGTACTTC

d_call: -
clone_size: -
j_call: TRBJ2-5
v_call: TRBV25-1
cdr3_aa: CASSYIEGWYQETQYF
cdr3_nt: TGTGCCAGCAGTTATATAGAGGGTTGGTACCAAGAGACCCAGTACTTC

d_call: -
clone_size: -
j_call: TRBJ2-5
v_call: TRBV29-1
cdr3_aa: CSVEDGTGRQETQYF
cdr3_nt: TGCAGCGTTGAAGATGGAACAGGAAGGCAAGAGACCCAGTACTTC

d_call: TRBD2
clone_size: few
j_call: TRBJ2-3
v_call: TRBV7-2
cdr3_aa: CASSFTSGGAGDTQYF
cdr3_nt: TGTGCCAGCAGCTTTACTAGCGGGGGGGCTGGGGATACGCAGTATTTT

d_call: -
clone_size: -
j_call: TRBJ2-1
v_call: TRBV5-4
cdr3_aa: CASSAELVSYEQFF
cdr3_nt: TGTGCCAGCAGCGCCGAACTAGTTTCTTATGAGCAGTTCTTC

d_call: TRBD2
clone_size: once
j_call: TRBJ2-5
v_call: TRBV7-8
cdr3_aa: CASSSMGLAAQETQYF
cdr3_nt: TGTGCCAGCAGCTCTATGGGACTAGCGGCGCAAGAGACCCAGTACTTC

d_call: -
clone_size: -
j_call: TRBJ2-3
v_call: TRBV6-1
cdr3_aa: CASSEPVGGFATDTQYF
cdr3_nt: TGTGCCAGCAGTGAACCGGTTGGGGGTTTCGCAACAGATACGCAGTATTTT

d_call: -
clone_size: -
j_call: TRBJ2-5
v_call: TRBV7-9
cdr3_aa: CASSLGVGELETQYF
cdr3_nt: TGTGCCAGCAGCTTAGGGGTGGGGGAGCTGGAGACCCAGTACTTC

d_call: TRBD2
clone_size: -
j_call: TRBJ2-1
v_call: TRBV29-1
cdr3_aa: CSVDPSGDYNEQFF
cdr3_nt: TGCAGCGTTGACCCTAGCGGGGATTACAATGAGCAGTTCTTC

d_call: -
clone_size: -
j_call: TRBJ1-1
v_call: TRBV29-1
cdr3_aa: CSVEAGTVEAFF
cdr3_nt: TGCAGCGTTGAAGCCGGGACCGTGGAAGCTTTCTTT

d_call: TRBD1
clone_size: -
j_call: TRBJ2-7
v_call: TRBV7-9
cdr3_aa: CASSPWDRAAYEQYF
cdr3_nt: TGTGCCAGCAGCCCTTGGGACAGGGCTGCCTACGAGCAGTACTTC